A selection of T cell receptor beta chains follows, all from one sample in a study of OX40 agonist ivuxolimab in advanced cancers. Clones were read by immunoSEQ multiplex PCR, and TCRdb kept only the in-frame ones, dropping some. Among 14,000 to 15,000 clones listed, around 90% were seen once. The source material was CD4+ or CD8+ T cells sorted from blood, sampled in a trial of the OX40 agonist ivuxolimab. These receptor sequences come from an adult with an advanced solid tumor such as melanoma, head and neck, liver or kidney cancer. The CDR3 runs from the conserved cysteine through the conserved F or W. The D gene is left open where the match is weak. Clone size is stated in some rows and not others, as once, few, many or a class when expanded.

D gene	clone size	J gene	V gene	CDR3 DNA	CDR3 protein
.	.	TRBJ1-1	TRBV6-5	TGTGCCAGCAGTTACTCGAACGGCTGGAACACTGAAGCTTTCTTT	CASSYSNGWNTEAFF
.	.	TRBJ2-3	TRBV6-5	TGTGCCAGCAGTCACCTTGCGGAGGGCACAGATACGCAGTATTTT	CASSHLAEGTDTQYF
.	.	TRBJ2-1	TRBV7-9	TGTGCCAGCAGCTTGGGTTTGCGGGATTTCGATGAGCAGTTCTTC	CASSLGLRDFDEQFF
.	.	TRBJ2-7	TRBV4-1	TGCGCCAGCAGCCAGGTACCGGGACGGGGAAGTGAGCAGTACTTC	CASSQVPGRGSEQYF
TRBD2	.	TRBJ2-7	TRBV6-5	TGTGCCAGCAGGGCTAGCGGGAGGTTAGCCGAGCAGTACTTC	CASRASGRLAEQYF
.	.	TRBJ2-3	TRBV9	TGTGCCAGCAGCGTAGCCGGGGGGCACCCCGGGGATACGCAGTATTTT	CASSVAGGHPGDTQYF
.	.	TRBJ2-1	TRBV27	TGTGCCAGCGGAAGGAATGAGCAGTTCTTC	CASGRNEQFF
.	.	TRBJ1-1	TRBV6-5	TGTGCCAGCAGTTACTCGAATGAGGGGAACACTGAAGCTTTCTTT	CASSYSNEGNTEAFF
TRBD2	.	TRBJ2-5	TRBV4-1	TGCGCCAGCAGCCATACGAGTCTAGCGGGAGAGGCGCAGACCCAGTACTTC	CASSHTSLAGEAQTQYF
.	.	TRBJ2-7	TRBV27	TGTGCCAGCATGGACGGGACCTCCTACGAGCAGTACTTC	CASMDGTSYEQYF
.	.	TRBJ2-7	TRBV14	TGTGCCAGCAGCCGGTCGCTAACGGGCGAGCAGTACTTC	CASSRSLTGEQYF
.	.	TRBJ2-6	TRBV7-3	TGTGCCAGCAGGGGAGGAGCGTTGAGTGGGGCCAACGTCCTGACTTTC	CASRGGALSGANVLTF
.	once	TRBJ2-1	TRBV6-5	TGTGCCAGCAGTGACGGTAGCTCCTACAATGAGCAGTTCTTC	CASSDGSSYNEQFF
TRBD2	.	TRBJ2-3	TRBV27	TGTGCCAGCAGTTTAGGCCTAGCGGGAGGGCCGGGCACAGATACGCAGTATTTT	CASSLGLAGGPGTDTQYF
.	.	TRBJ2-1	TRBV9	TGTGCCAGCAGGGGCGGTAGCACCTACAATGAGCAGTTCTTC	CASRGGSTYNEQFF
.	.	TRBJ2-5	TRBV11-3	TGTGCCAGCAGCTTAGCCGGACAGAGAGAGACCCAGTACTTC	CASSLAGQRETQYF
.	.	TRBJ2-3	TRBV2	TGTGCCAGCAGTGAAGGTCGGCTGGAGATATATACGCAGTATTTT	CASSEGRLEIYTQYF
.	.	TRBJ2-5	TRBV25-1	TGTGCCAGCAGCCCGGGAAGGGAGACCCAGTACTTC	CASSPGRETQYF
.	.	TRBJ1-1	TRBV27	TGTGCCAGCTGGGGGGGGGTCAAAGCTTTCTTT	CASWGGVKAFF
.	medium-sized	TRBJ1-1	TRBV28	TGTGCCAGCAGTTCAAGATCAGGTTTGAACACTGAAGCTTTCTTT	CASSSRSGLNTEAFF
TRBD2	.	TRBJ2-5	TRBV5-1	TGCGCCAGCAGCTTATACCGACTAGCGGGAGGCCAAGAGACCCAGTACTTC	CASSLYRLAGGQETQYF
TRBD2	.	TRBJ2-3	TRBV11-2	TGTGCCAGCAGCTTAGTTTCCAGCGGGGCACAGGATACGCAGTATTTT	CASSLVSSGAQDTQYF
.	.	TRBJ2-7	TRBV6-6	TGTGCCAGCAGGAGATCACAGGCGTTCTACGAGCAGTACTTC	CASRRSQAFYEQYF
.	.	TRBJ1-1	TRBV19	TGTGCCAGTAGTCCAGGGGTGGGCACTGAAGCTTTCTTT	CASSPGVGTEAFF
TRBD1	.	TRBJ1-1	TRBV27	TGTGCCAGCAGTTTATCGCCAGGGGGTGGGCTCGAAGCTTTCTTT	CASSLSPGGGLEAFF
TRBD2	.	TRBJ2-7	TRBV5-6	TGTGCCAGCAGCTTGGCCGGGAGGACCTACGAGCAGTACTTC	CASSLAGRTYEQYF